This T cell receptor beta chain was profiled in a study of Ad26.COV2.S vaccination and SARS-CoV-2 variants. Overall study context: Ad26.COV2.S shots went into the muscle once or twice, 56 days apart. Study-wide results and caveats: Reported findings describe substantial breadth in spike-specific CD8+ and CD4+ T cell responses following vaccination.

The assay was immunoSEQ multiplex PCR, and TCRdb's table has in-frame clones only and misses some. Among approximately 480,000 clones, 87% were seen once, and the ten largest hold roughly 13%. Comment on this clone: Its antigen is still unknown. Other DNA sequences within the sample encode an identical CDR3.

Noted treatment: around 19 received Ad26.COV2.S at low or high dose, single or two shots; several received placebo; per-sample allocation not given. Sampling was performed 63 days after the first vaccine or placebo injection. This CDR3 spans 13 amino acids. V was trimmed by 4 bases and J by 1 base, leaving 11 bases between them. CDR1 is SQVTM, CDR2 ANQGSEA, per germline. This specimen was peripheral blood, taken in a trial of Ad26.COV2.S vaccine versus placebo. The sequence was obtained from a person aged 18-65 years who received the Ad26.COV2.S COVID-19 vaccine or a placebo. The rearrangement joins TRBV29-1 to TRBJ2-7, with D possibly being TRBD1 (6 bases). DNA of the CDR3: TGCAGCGTTGCTACAGGGTCTTCCTACGAGCAGTACTTC. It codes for CSVATGSSYEQYF.